The clone carrying this T cell receptor beta chain appeared a few times. Using immunoSEQ multiplex PCR, the repertoire was profiled, and TCRdb retains in-frame clones only, with some absent. The sample lists about 480,000 clones; 60% to 80% were seen once. The source of the sample is a study of shared clonotypes between healthy human individuals. CDR1 is LGHNA, CDR2 YNFKEQ, per germline. V lost 0 bases to trimming and J lost 6 bases, with 7 bases between them. The length of the CDR3 is 13 residues. The TCR comes from a woman aged 40 to 50 in good health. Some clones in this sample may be carry-over from other donors' samples. The sample was PBMCs. The chain recombines TRBV4-2 with TRBJ2-3; a weak D match, TRBD1 (5 bases). This CDR3 reads CASSQDGADTQYF. The CDR3 bases are TGTGCCAGCAGCCAAGATGGGGCCGATACGCAGTATTTT.